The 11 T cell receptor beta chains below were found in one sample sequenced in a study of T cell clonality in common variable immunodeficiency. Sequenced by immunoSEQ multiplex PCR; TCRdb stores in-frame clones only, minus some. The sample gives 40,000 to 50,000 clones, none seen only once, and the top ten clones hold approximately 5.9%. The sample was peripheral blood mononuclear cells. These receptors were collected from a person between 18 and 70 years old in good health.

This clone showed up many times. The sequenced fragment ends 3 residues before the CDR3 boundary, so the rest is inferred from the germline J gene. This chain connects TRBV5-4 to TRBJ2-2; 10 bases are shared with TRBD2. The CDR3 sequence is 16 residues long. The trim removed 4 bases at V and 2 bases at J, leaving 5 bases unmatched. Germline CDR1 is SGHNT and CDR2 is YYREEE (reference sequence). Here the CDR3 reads CASSGLAGDNTGELFF. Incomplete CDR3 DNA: TGTGCCAGCAGCGGGCTAGCGGGGGATAACACCGGGGAG.

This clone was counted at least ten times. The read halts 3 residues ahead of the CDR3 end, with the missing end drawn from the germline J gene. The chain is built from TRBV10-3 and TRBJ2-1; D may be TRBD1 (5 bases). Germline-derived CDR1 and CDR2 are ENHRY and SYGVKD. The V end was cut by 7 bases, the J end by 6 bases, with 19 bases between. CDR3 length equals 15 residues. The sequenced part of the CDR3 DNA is TGTGCCATCAATCGAGACCATATCGACAGCAATGAG. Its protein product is CAINRDHIDSNE. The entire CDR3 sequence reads CAINRDHIDSNEQFF.

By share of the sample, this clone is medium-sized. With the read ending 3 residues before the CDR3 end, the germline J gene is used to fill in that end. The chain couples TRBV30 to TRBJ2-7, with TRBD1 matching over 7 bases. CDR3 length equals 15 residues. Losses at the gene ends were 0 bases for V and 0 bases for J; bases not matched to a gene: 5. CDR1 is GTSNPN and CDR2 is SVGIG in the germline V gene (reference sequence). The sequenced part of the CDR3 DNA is TGTGCCTGGAGTGTAGACAGGGCCAGCTCCTACGAG. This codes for CAWSVDRASSYE. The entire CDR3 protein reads CAWSVDRASSYEQYF.

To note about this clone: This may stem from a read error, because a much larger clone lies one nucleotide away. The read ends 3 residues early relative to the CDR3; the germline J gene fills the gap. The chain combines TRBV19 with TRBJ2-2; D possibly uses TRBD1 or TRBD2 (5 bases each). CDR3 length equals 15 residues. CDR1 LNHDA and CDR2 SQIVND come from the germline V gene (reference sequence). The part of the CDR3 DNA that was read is TGTGCCAGTAGTATTGATCCGAGAGGGGATGAAAAG. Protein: CASSIDPRGDEK. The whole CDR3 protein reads CASSIDPRGDEKLFF.

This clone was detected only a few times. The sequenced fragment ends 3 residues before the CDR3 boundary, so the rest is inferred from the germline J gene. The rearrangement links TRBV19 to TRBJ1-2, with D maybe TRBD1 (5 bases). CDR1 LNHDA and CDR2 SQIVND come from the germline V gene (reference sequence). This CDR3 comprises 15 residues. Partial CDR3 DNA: TGTGCCAGTAGTTTCTCCGGAGGGGTCCACTACGAC. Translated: CASSFSGGVHYD. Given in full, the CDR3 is CASSFSGGVHYDYTF.

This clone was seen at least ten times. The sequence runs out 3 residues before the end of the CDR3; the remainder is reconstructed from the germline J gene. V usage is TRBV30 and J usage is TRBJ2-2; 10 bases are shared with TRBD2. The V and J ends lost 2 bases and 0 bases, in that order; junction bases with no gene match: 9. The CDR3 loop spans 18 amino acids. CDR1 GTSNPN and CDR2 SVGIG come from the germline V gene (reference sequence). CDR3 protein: CAWSPGLTSGANTGELFF. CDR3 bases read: TGTGCCTGGAGTCCAGGTTTAACTAGCGGGGCGAACACCGGGGAG.

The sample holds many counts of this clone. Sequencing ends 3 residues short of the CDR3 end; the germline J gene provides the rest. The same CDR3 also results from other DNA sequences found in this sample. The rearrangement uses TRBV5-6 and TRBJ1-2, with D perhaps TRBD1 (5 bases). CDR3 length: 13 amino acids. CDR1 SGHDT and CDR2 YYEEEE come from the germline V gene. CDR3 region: CASSSGLERGYTF. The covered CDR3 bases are TGTGCCAGCAGCTCGGGACTGGAGCGGGGC. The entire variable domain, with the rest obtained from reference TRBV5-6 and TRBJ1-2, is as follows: DAGVTQSPTHLIKTRGQQVTLRCSPKSGHDTVSWYQQALGQGPQFIFQYYEEEERQRGNFPDRFSGHQFPNYSSELNVNALLLGDSALYLCASSSGLERGYTFGSGTRLTVV.

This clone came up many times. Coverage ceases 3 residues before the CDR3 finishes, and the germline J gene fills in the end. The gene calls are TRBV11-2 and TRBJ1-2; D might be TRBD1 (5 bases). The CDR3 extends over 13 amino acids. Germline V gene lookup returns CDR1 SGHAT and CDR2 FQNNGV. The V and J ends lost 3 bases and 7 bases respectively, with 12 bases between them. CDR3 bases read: TGTGCCAGCAGCTTGTCCAGGGTAATTGGC. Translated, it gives CASSLSRVIG. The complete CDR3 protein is CASSLSRVIGYTF.

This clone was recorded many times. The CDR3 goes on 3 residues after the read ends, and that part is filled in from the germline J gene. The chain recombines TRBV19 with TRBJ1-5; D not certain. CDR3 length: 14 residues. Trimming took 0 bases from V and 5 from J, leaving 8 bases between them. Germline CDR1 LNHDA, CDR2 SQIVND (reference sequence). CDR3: CASSIDLEDQPQHF. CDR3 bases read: TGTGCCAGTAGTATAGATCTTGAGGATCAGCCC.

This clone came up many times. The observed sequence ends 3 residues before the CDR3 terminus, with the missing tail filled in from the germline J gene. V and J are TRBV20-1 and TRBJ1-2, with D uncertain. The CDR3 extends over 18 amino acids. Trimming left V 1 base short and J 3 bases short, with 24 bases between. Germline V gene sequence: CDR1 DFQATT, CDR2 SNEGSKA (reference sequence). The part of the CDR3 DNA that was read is TGCAGTGCTAGAGCCTCCCCTCGAGGACTAGAATACCACTATGGC. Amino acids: CSARASPRGLEYHYG. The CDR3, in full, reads CSARASPRGLEYHYGYTF.

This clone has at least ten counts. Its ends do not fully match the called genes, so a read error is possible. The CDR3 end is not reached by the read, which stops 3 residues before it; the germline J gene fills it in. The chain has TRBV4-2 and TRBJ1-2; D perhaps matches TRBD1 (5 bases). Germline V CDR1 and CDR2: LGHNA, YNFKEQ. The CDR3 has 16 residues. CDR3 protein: CASSQEAARDSVGYTF. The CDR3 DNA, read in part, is TGCGCCAGCAGCCAAGAGGCGGCCAGGGACTCTGTGGGC.